The 7 T cell receptor beta chains given below trace back to one sample, sequenced in a study of beta chain features in type 1 diabetes. As every portion of the isolated RNA was reverse transcribed, the sequencing read expressed TCRB transcripts. Only in-frame clones appear in the TCRdb table, and some are missing; sequencing was by immunoSEQ multiplex PCR. The table records 350,000 to 400,000 clones, around 15% of them present only once. The source material was naive CD4+ T cells from blood. The origin of the receptors is a young woman in good health.

J is TRBJ1-2 and V is TRBV19; TRBD1 matches at 10 bases. V was pared by 6 bases and J by 2 bases, with 3 bases of the junction left unmatched. The CDR3 consists of 14 residues. CDR1 is LNHDA and CDR2 is SQIVND in the germline V gene (reference sequence). The CDR3 sequence: CASRMDRGNYGYTF. The CDR3 bases are TGTGCCAGTAGGATGGACAGGGGGAACTATGGCTACACCTTC. The complete variable domain, with remaining parts taken from reference TRBV19 and TRBJ1-2, reads DGGITQSPKYLFRKEGQNVTLSCEQNLNHDAMYWYRQDPGQGLRLIYYSQIVNDFQKGDIAEGYSVSREKKESFPLTVTSAQKNPTAFYLCASRMDRGNYGYTFGSGTRLTVV.

This chain joins TRBV30 and TRBJ2-5; tentative D call: TRBD2 (5 bases). The CDR3 has 13 residues. The V end lost 0 bases, the J end lost 5 bases, and 10 bases lay between the germline ends. The V gene's germline CDR1 is GTSNPN and CDR2 SVGIG (reference sequence). The CDR3, as DNA: TGTGCCTGGAGTGTAAGAGCGGCGGAGACCCAGTACTTC. It yields the protein CAWSVRAAETQYF.

This clone came up a few times. The J gene is TRBJ2-5, the V gene TRBV5-1; the match to TRBD1 covers 9 bases. V was clipped by 0 bases and J by 4 bases; unmatched bases: 7. The CDR3 runs to 16 residues. Germline-derived CDR1 and CDR2 are SGHRS and YFSETQ. The CDR3 DNA sequence: TGCGCCAGCAGCTTGGCCGGGACAGGGTTGTCAGAGACCCAGTACTTC. This sequence encodes CASSLAGTGLSETQYF.

This clone turned up a few times. The V call is TRBV2, the J call TRBJ1-5; TRBD1 aligns across 9 bases. With 6 bases clipped from V and 0 bases from J, the junction kept 0 bases outside the gene matches. The germline CDR1 and CDR2 sequences are SNHLY and FYNNEI. This CDR3 is built from 14 residues. The chain's CDR3 is CASRGQGSNQPQHF. The CDR3 DNA sequence: TGTGCCAGCAGGGGACAGGGTAGCAATCAGCCCCAGCATTTT.

The chain combines TRBV7-9 with TRBJ2-3, with D uncertain. V was trimmed by 1 base and J by 4 bases, leaving 3 bases between them. CDR3 length: 12 amino acids. Germline V gene data show CDR1 as SEHNR and CDR2 as FQNEAQ (reference sequence). The CDR3 region is CASSLVADTQYF. CDR3 nucleotides: TGTGCCAGCAGCTTAGTAGCAGATACGCAGTATTTT.

The chain has TRBV29-1 and TRBJ1-5; 7 positions agree with TRBD1. V dropped 5 bases and J dropped 2; count of bases not matched to a gene: 3. The CDR3 has 13 amino acids. The germline V gene has CDR1 SQVTM and CDR2 ANQGSEA. CDR3 sequence: CSVYQGGNQPQHF. The DNA for the CDR3 is TGCAGCGTTTACCAGGGGGGCAATCAGCCCCAGCATTTT.

In its sample, this clone was seen a few times. The rearrangement joins TRBV28 to TRBJ1-5; D unresolved. Deletions cut 3 bases from V and 1 base from J, with 4 bases between. The CDR3 consists of 13 residues. Germline assignment: CDR1 MDHEN and CDR2 SYDVKM. CDR3 protein: CASSLQSNQPQHF. In DNA, the CDR3 is TGTGCCAGCAGTTTGCAGAGCAATCAGCCCCAGCATTTT.